These 28 T cell receptor beta chains were sequenced from one sample in a study of cytomegalovirus exposure and HLA in healthy donors. The PCR made use of 60 Vbeta and 13 Jbeta primers. Profiled with immunoSEQ multiplex PCR; TCRdb holds only in-frame clones, not every one. There are some 120,000 clones in the sample; approximately 81% occur only once, and under 5% lies in the top ten. Sequencing input: PBMCs. These receptors were collected from a woman younger than 45 in good health and CMV-seronegative.

The V and J genes are TRBV7-9 and TRBJ2-7, with 8 bases lining up with TRBD1. Looked up from germline, CDR1 is SEHNR and CDR2 is FQNEAQ (reference sequence). The CDR3 extends over 13 amino acids. With V trimmed by 4 bases and J by 5 bases, 4 bases remained unmatched. The CDR3 spells CASSSDRDHEQYF. The CDR3 DNA sequence: TGTGCCAGCAGCTCGGACAGGGACCACGAGCAGTACTTC.

This clone appeared a few times. The chain uses TRBV7-9 and TRBJ2-7, with D tentatively TRBD2 (5 bases). CDR3 length equals 12 residues. The V end was cut by 5 bases, the J end by 5 bases, with 10 bases between. CDR1 SEHNR and CDR2 FQNEAQ come from the germline V gene (reference sequence). In DNA form, the CDR3 reads TGTGCCAGCAGCCTACCCGGGGACGAGCAGTACTTC. It translates to CASSLPGDEQYF. Using reference TRBV7-9 and TRBJ2-7 for the parts outside the CDR3, the full variable domain is DTGVSQNPRHKITKRGQNVTFRCDPISEHNRLYWYRQTLGQGPEFLTYFQNEAQLEKSRLLSDRFSAERPKGSFSTLEIQRTEQGDSAMYLCASSLPGDEQYFGPGTRLTVT.

The chain carries TRBV10-3 and TRBJ1-4; D is uncertain. The V end was cut by 1 base, the J end by 4 bases, with 4 bases between. Germline lookup yields CDR1 ENHRY and CDR2 SYGVKD. CDR3 length: 13 residues. This CDR3 is CAISELLNEKLFF. The CDR3, as DNA: TGTGCCATCAGTGAGTTACTTAATGAAAAACTGTTTTTT.

The chain has TRBV27 and TRBJ1-4; 9 nucleotides align to TRBD1. Germline-derived CDR1 and CDR2 are MNHEY and SMNVEV (reference sequence). The V and J ends lost 5 bases and 7 bases, in that order; junction bases with no gene match: 8. CDR3 length: 15 residues. Here the CDR3 DNA reads TGTGCCAGCAGTGATCTACAGGGGGCATTTGAAAAACTGTTTTTT. Residues: CASSDLQGAFEKLFF.

J is TRBJ1-1 and V is TRBV7-9; tentative D call: TRBD1 (5 bases). CDR3 length: 12 amino acids. CDR1 is SEHNR, CDR2 FQNEAQ, per germline (reference sequence). Trimming stripped 0 bases from V and 11 bases from J, with 10 bases between. The CDR3 DNA is TGTGCCAGCAGCTTAGCCCAGGGTACGGCTTTCTTT. Translation: CASSLAQGTAFF.

This chain joins TRBV5-1 and TRBJ2-2; no definite D call. There are 16 residues in the CDR3. Trimming took 1 base from V and 5 from J, leaving 15 bases between them. The germline gives CDR1 SGHRS, CDR2 YFSETQ. The CDR3 sequence is CASSLTSAGWTGELFF. The DNA for the CDR3 is TGCGCCAGCAGCTTGACCTCCGCAGGCTGGACCGGGGAGCTGTTTTTT.

The V call is TRBV20-1, the J call TRBJ1-3, with D perhaps TRBD1 (6 bases). CDR1 DFQATT and CDR2 SNEGSKA come from the germline V gene (reference sequence). Trimming stripped 4 bases from V and 8 bases from J, with 9 bases between. The CDR3 sequence is 11 residues long. The DNA of the CDR3 is TGCAGTGCTACCAGGGGCCACACCATATATTTT. It specifies CSATRGHTIYF.

V and J are TRBV28 and TRBJ2-4; 9 bases are shared with TRBD1. The CDR3 extends over 16 amino acids. The germline V gene encodes CDR1 MDHEN and CDR2 SYDVKM. Trimming cost V 4 bases and J 2 bases; bases outside gene matches: 6. CDR3 sequence (DNA): TGTGCCAGCAGTTCATATGGACAGGGGACCAAAAACATTCAGTACTTC. Its protein is CASSSYGQGTKNIQYF. Using reference TRBV28 and TRBJ2-4 for the parts outside the CDR3, the full variable domain is DVKVTQSSRYLVKRTGEKVFLECVQDMDHENMFWYRQDPGLGLRLIYFSYDVKMKEKGDIPEGYSVSREKKERFSLILESASTNQTSMYLCASSSYGQGTKNIQYFGAGTRLSVL.

In this sample, this clone turned up once. CDR3 sequence: CATSSPGTAITDTQYF. Written as DNA, the CDR3 is TGTGCCACCAGCAGCCCCGGGACAGCCATCACAGATACGCAGTATTTT. The chain joins TRBV15 to TRBJ2-3, with TRBD1 identical over 7 bases. After removal of 3 bases from V and 2 bases from J, the junction contained 8 bases not matched to a gene. Germline assignment: CDR1 LNHNV and CDR2 YYDKDF (reference sequence). The CDR3 is made up of 16 amino acids.

As for this clone: The sample holds other DNA sequences that translate to the same CDR3. The chain carries TRBV27 and TRBJ2-5; the match to TRBD1 covers 11 bases. The CDR3 covers 15 residues. V trimming: 2 bases; J trimming: 1 base; junction bases outside the gene matches: 0. CDR1 and CDR2 (germline): MNHEY, SMNVEV (reference sequence). DNA of the CDR3: TGTGCCAGCAGTTTAGGACAGGGGGCCCAAGAGACCCAGTACTTC. Encoded protein: CASSLGQGAQETQYF.

The chain couples TRBV14 to TRBJ2-1; 7 nucleotides line up with TRBD1. CDR1 and CDR2 from the germline V gene are SGHDN and FVKESK. Trimming at V came to 5 bases and at J to 8 bases, leaving 6 bases not matched to a gene. This CDR3 spans 13 amino acids. CDR3 loop: CASSDRARDEQFF. DNA for the CDR3: TGTGCCAGCAGCGACAGGGCACGGGATGAGCAGTTCTTC.

The J gene is TRBJ2-7, the V gene TRBV6-5, with 10 bases identical to TRBD1. Germline CDR1 reads MNHEY; CDR2 reads SVGAGI. The CDR3 runs to 14 residues. Trimming removed 6 bases from V and 5 bases from J; junction bases left unmatched: 7. CDR3 bases: TGTGCCAGCAGAAGACAGGGGGCTGTAGACGAGCAGTACTTC. As protein: CASRRQGAVDEQYF.

A remark on this clone: This same CDR3 is encoded by further DNA sequences in the sample. The rearrangement uses TRBV9 and TRBJ2-6, with D perhaps TRBD1 (5 bases). Germline V gene data show CDR1 as SGDLS and CDR2 as YYNGEE. Trimming pared 0 bases from V and 4 bases from J, leaving 5 bases between. The CDR3 has 14 residues. The DNA for the CDR3 is TGTGCCAGCAGCGTAGGGACAGGGGCCAACGTCCTGACTTTC. It codes for CASSVGTGANVLTF.

This chain links TRBV19 with TRBJ2-2, with 11 bases aligning to TRBD2. The V and J ends lost 5 bases and 5 bases, in that order; junction bases with no gene match: 7. Germline CDR1 and CDR2: LNHDA and SQIVND (reference sequence). The CDR3 extends over 16 amino acids. This CDR3 reads CASSAMTSGITGELFF. The CDR3 coding sequence is TGTGCCAGTAGTGCTATGACTAGCGGGATTACCGGGGAGCTGTTTTTT.

V gene TRBV19 combines with J gene TRBJ1-4; 7 positions match TRBD1. The CDR3 runs to 15 residues. Germline-derived CDR1 and CDR2 are LNHDA and SQIVND (reference sequence). Trimming took 6 bases from V and 1 from J; bases not matched to a gene: 5. CDR3 sequence reads: CASSDRARTNEKLFF. The CDR3 DNA is TGTGCCAGTAGCGACAGGGCCAGAACTAATGAAAAACTGTTTTTT.

Comment on this clone: The same CDR3 can be traced to other DNA sequences in this sample. The V gene is TRBV23-1, the J gene TRBJ1-2; D perhaps matches TRBD1 (6 bases). TRBV23-1 is known as an ORF, though its function is uncertain. Trimming shortened V by 0 bases and J by 7 bases, and 18 bases separated the two germline ends. The CDR3 runs to 16 residues. Here the CDR3 DNA reads TGCGCCAGCAGTCAATCGAGGACAGTCCTAGTACCTGGCTACACCTTC. Protein product: CASSQSRTVLVPGYTF.

This clone has a handful of counts. V usage is TRBV9 and J usage is TRBJ2-5; 9 nucleotides agree with TRBD1. The DNA matches TRBJ2-7 better at its end, which makes the J call doubtful. This CDR3 has 14 amino acids. Germline-derived CDR1 and CDR2 are SGDLS and YYNGEE. The CDR3 loop is CASSVSGQGYEQYF. DNA of the CDR3: TGTGCCAGCAGCGTTTCGGGACAGGGCTACGAGCAGTACTTC.

The rearrangement joins TRBV5-1 to TRBJ1-1, with 9 nucleotides matching TRBD1. The CDR3 is made up of 15 amino acids. Trimming removed 0 bases from V and 4 bases from J; junction bases left unmatched: 4. Germline values: CDR1 SGHRS, CDR2 YFSETQ. The CDR3 bases are TGCGCCAGCAGCTTGGGGGACAGGGTGTCCACTGAAGCTTTCTTT. Translated: CASSLGDRVSTEAFF. The entire variable domain, with the rest obtained from reference TRBV5-1 and TRBJ1-1, is as follows: KAGVTQTPRYLIKTRGQQVTLSCSPISGHRSVSWYQQTPGQGLQFLFEYFSETQRNKGNFPGRFSGRQFSNSRSEMNVSTLELGDSALYLCASSLGDRVSTEAFFGQGTRLTVV.

The V gene is TRBV28, the J gene TRBJ2-2, with 10 bases matching TRBD2. Trimming removed 6 bases from V and 1 base from J; junction bases left unmatched: 2. The germline V gene encodes CDR1 MDHEN and CDR2 SYDVKM. The CDR3 is 15 residues long. CDR3 sequence (DNA): TGTGCCAGCAGACGGACTAGCGGGAACACCGGGGAGCTGTTTTTT. It yields the protein CASRRTSGNTGELFF.

The rearrangement links TRBV6-5 to TRBJ2-7; 9 positions match TRBD1. Germline V gene lookup returns CDR1 MNHEY and CDR2 SVGAGI. Trimming took 5 bases from V and 2 from J; bases not matched to a gene: 7. The CDR3 is 15 amino acids. CDR3 DNA: TGTGCCAGCAGTAACCCGGGACAGGGTGCCTACGAGCAGTACTTC. Amino acids: CASSNPGQGAYEQYF.

The rearrangement joins TRBV27 to TRBJ2-7; 10 bases agree with TRBD2. The CDR3 runs to 13 residues. The junction had 3 bases not matched to a gene; V was cut back by 6 bases and J by 4 bases. Germline assignment: CDR1 MNHEY and CDR2 SMNVEV (reference sequence). The CDR3 DNA sequence: TGTGCCAGCAGCCCGGGACTAGCGTACGAGCAGTACTTC. Its protein is CASSPGLAYEQYF.

The chain recombines TRBV29-1 with TRBJ2-1, with TRBD2 identical over 10 bases. J gave up 9 bases and V 5 bases, and 10 bases lay outside the gene matches. CDR1 and CDR2 (germline): SQVTM, ANQGSEA. The CDR3 runs to 14 residues. In DNA form, the CDR3 reads TGCAGCGTTAGAGGGCTAGCGGGAGAATTTGAGCAGTTCTTC. Translated, it gives CSVRGLAGEFEQFF.

The chain joins TRBV19 to TRBJ2-3, with 9 positions matching TRBD2. This CDR3 has 16 amino acids. Unmatched junction bases numbered 8, after V lost 6 bases and J lost 1 base. Germline V gives CDR1 LNHDA, CDR2 SQIVND (reference sequence). The CDR3 is CASSLTWTSGTDTQYF. DNA of the CDR3: TGTGCCAGTAGCCTCACCTGGACTAGCGGCACAGATACGCAGTATTTT.

The chain links TRBV19 to TRBJ1-1; a weak D match, TRBD1 (5 bases). This CDR3 has 12 amino acids. Trimming took off 7 bases at V and 11 bases at J, with 17 bases between the two ends. Germline CDR1 LNHDA, CDR2 SQIVND (reference sequence). CDR3 bases: TGTGCCAGTAAAGATGGTAGGGGTGTTGCTTTCTTT. Its protein product is CASKDGRGVAFF.

The chain is built from TRBV7-9 and TRBJ2-1, with D possibly being TRBD1 (6 bases). The V end lost 4 bases, the J end lost 6 bases, and 13 bases lay between the germline ends. Germline V gene sequence: CDR1 SEHNR, CDR2 FQNEAQ (reference sequence). CDR3 length equals 14 residues. CDR3 coding DNA: TGTGCCAGCAGCTCCCAGGGGCCCTCCAATGAGCAGTTCTTC. Translating gives CASSSQGPSNEQFF.

The chain employs TRBV6-5 and TRBJ2-6, with a tentative D call TRBD1 (5 bases). V was clipped by 7 bases and J by 4 bases, with 11 bases between them. This CDR3 spans 14 amino acids. Germline CDR1 reads MNHEY; CDR2 reads SVGAGI. The CDR3 DNA follows: TGTGCCAGCAACCAGGGCTCCGGGGCCAACGTCCTGACTTTC. Encoded protein: CASNQGSGANVLTF.

This chain uses TRBV27 with TRBJ2-1; D is possibly TRBD1 (5 bases). Germline V gene sequence: CDR1 MNHEY, CDR2 SMNVEV (reference sequence). V lost 6 bases and J lost 8, with 8 bases in between. The CDR3 loop spans 11 amino acids. This chain's CDR3 is CASRQGYEQFF. The DNA for the CDR3 is TGTGCCAGCAGGCAGGGCTATGAGCAGTTCTTC.

The J gene is TRBJ2-7, the V gene TRBV7-6; D is unclear. V gave up 4 bases and J gave up 7 bases, with 17 bases separating them. From germline, CDR1 is SGHVS and CDR2 FNYEAQ. CDR3 length: 14 residues. The CDR3 sequence is CASSSKTNSWEQYF. DNA of the CDR3: TGTGCCAGCAGCTCGAAGACAAATTCGTGGGAGCAGTACTTC.